This T cell receptor (beta chain) was observed in a study of blood T cell repertoires in COVID-19. About the study: From the United States, Italy and Spain came samples of acute and convalescent COVID-19. From T cells, B-cell-depleted T cells, or PBMCs came the material, which was cDNA or gDNA.

Per the authors' pipeline: It was from reference gene primer amplification that nucleated cell counts were estimated. Data came from immunoSEQ multiplex PCR; TCRdb stores just in-frame clones and leaves some out. V and J calls plus clone size are reproduced from that table; the DNA served to infer D and trimming. Found here are roughly 38,000 clones, roughly four fifths of them singletons; the top ten hold approximately 38%. CDR3 size: 13 residues. The V end was cut by 2 bases, the J end by 2 bases, with 10 bases between. Germline CDR1 reads SQVTM; CDR2 reads ANQGSEA. The chain carries TRBV29-1 and TRBJ2-7; D possibly corresponds to TRBD1 (6 bases). The TCR sequence derives from a man in his forties or fifties with active or convalescent COVID-19. The specimen sequenced was peripheral blood. The CDR3 nucleotides read TGCAGCGTTGAAAGGGGGTCCCCCTACGAGCAGTACTTC. Its translation is CSVERGSPYEQYF.